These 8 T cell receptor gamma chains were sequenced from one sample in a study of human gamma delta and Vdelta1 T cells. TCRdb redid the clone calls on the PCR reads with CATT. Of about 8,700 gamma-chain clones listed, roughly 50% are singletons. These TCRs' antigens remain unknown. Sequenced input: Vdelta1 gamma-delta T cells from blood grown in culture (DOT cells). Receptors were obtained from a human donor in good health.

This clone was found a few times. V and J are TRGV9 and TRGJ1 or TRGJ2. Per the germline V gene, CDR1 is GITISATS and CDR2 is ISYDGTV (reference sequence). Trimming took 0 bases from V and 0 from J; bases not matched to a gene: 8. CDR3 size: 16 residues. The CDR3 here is CALWEVQPENYYKKLF. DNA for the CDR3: TGTGCCTTGTGGGAGGTGCAACCTGAGAATTATTATAAGAAACTCTTT.

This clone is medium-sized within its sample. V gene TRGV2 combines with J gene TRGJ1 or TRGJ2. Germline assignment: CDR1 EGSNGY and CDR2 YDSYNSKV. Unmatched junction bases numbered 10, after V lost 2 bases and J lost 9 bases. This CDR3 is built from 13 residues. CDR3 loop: CATWDATIRKKLF. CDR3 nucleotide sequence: TGTGCCACCTGGGACGCGACCATTCGTAAGAAACTCTTT.

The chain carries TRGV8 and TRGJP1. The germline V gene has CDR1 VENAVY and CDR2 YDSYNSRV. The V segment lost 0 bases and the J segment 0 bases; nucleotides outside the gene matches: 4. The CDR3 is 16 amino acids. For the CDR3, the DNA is TGTGCCACCTGGGATAGGAAATATACCACTGGTTGGTTCAAGATATTT. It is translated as CATWDRKYTTGWFKIF.

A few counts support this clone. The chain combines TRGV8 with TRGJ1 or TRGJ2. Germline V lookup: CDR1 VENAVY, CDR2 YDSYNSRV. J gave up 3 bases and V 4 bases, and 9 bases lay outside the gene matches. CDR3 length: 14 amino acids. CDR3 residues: CATWDPPRYYKKLF. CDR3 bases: TGTGCCACCTGGGACCCCCCGCGTTATTATAAGAAACTCTTT.

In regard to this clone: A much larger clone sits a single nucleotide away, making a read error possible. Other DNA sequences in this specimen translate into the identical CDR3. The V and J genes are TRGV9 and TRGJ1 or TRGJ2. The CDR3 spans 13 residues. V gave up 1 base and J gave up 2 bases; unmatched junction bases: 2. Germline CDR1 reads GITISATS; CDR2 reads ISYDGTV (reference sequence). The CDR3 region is CALWEVYYYKKLF. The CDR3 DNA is TGTGCCTTGTGGGAGGTATATTATTATAAGAAACTCTTT.

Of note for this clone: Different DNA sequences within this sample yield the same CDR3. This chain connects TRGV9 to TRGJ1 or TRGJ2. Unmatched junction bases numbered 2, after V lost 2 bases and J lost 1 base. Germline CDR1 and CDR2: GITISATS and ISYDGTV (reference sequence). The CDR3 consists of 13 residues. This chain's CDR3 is CALWEANYYKKLF. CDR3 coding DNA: TGTGCCTTGTGGGAGGCTAATTATTATAAGAAACTCTTT.

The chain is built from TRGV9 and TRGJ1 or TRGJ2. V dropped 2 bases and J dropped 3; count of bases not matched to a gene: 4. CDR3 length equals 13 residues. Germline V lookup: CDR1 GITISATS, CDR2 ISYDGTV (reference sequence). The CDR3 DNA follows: TGTGCCTTGTGGGAGGGGTCTTATTATAAGAAACTCTTT. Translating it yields CALWEGSYYKKLF.

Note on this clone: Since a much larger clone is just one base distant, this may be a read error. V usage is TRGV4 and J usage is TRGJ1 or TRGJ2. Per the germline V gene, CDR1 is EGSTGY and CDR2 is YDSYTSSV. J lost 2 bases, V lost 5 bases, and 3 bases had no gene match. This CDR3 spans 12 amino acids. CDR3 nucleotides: TGTGCCACCTGGGCCGATTATTATAAGAAACTCTTT. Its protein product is CATWADYYKKLF.